This TCR beta chain was observed in a study of beta chain features in type 1 diabetes. Findings and limits, study-wide: Moderately but significantly shorter TCRB CDR3s were found in Type 1 diabetes patients in all four CD4+ subsets.

The authors reverse transcribed all of the isolated RNA, so sequencing captured expressed TCRB transcripts. Clones were read by immunoSEQ multiplex PCR, and TCRdb kept only the in-frame ones, dropping some. Here the sample spans 600,000 to 700,000 clones, under 15% being singletons. This clone turned up a few times. Its antigen is undetermined. The CDR3 has 14 amino acids. V trimming: 8 bases; J trimming: 4 bases; junction bases outside the gene matches: 11. CDR1 is SQVTM and CDR2 is ANQGSEA in the germline V gene. Material for sequencing was naive CD4+ T cells from blood. The chain carries TRBV29-1 and TRBJ2-7; 10 bases agree with TRBD1. This TCR came from a man aged 30 to 39 with type 1 diabetes. CDR3 in amino acids: CSFAEGTGVYEQYF. The CDR3 nucleotides read TGCAGCTTCGCGGAGGGGACAGGGGTTTACGAGCAGTACTTC.